The 25 T cell receptor beta chains presented below share a single source sample, sequenced in a study of shared clonotypes between healthy human individuals. Sequencing was performed with immunoSEQ multiplex PCR; in TCRdb, only in-frame clones are kept and a portion is missing. The sample includes roughly 2.2 million clones, over 90% of them seen just once. Input material: naive CD4+ T cells from PBMCs. Noted subset: CD45RA+ positively selected. The receptors were sampled from a man in his late teens or twenties in good health. Some clones in this sample may be carry-over from other donors' samples.

This clone was seen once. V is TRBV11-2 and J is TRBJ2-1; D may be TRBD1 or TRBD2 (6 bases each). The germline V gene encodes CDR1 SGHAT and CDR2 FQNNGV. Trimming stripped 3 bases from V and 6 bases from J, with 12 bases between. CDR3 length: 14 residues. CDR3 nucleotides: TGTGCCAGCAGCTTGAACAGGGAGGCCAATGAGCAGTTCTTC. It is translated as CASSLNREANEQFF. The full variable domain, with the rest looked up from reference TRBV11-2 and TRBJ2-1, is EAGVAQSPRYKIIEKRQSVAFWCNPISGHATLYWYQQILGQGPKLLIQFQNNGVVDDSQLPKDRFSAERLKGVDSTLKIQPAKLEDSAVYLCASSLNREANEQFFGPGTRLTVL.

This clone was detected once. V is TRBV27 and J is TRBJ2-7; a possible D gene is TRBD1 (5 bases). Trimming left V 0 bases short and J 9 bases short, with 12 bases between. The germline gives CDR1 MNHEY, CDR2 SMNVEV (reference sequence). CDR3 length equals 13 residues. CDR3 DNA sequence: TGTGCCAGCAGTTTATCGACAGCCAAGGGGCAGTACTTC. Translation: CASSLSTAKGQYF.

The chain recombines TRBV30 with TRBJ1-4; no definite D call. This CDR3 comprises 13 residues. V lost 2 bases to trimming and J lost 5 bases, with 9 bases between them. In germline, CDR1 is GTSNPN, CDR2 SVGIG (reference sequence). CDR3 in DNA: TGTGCCTGGAGTTCACAGAGAAATGAAAAACTGTTTTTT. Translated, it gives CAWSSQRNEKLFF.

This sequence joins TRBV29-1 and TRBJ2-5; 7 bases map to TRBD2. Germline-derived CDR1 and CDR2 are SQVTM and ANQGSEA. Losses at the gene ends were 4 bases for V and 3 bases for J; bases not matched to a gene: 8. The CDR3 totals 14 residues. As DNA, the CDR3 is TGCAGCGTTGCCCGAGGGAGGGTGGAAGAGACCCAGTACTTC. Amino acid sequence: CSVARGRVEETQYF.

The chain carries TRBV27 and TRBJ1-2; D uncertain. CDR3 size: 8 residues. Germline V gene data show CDR1 as MNHEY and CDR2 as SMNVEV (reference sequence). The CDR3 protein is CSPFGYTF. For the CDR3, the DNA is TGTTCCCCATTTGGCTACACCTTC.

The rearrangement links TRBV6-1 to TRBJ1-5, with 7 bases aligning to TRBD1. This CDR3 has 16 amino acids. V was pared by 4 bases and J by 4 bases, with 10 bases of the junction left unmatched. CDR1 is MNHNS and CDR2 is SASEGT in the germline V gene. Written as DNA, the CDR3 is TGTGCCAGCAGTGGAAGGGGGCCCCCCCTGAATCAGCCCCAGCATTTT. This gives the protein CASSGRGPPLNQPQHF.

This chain links TRBV28 with TRBJ2-7; unclear D gene. The CDR3 sequence is 13 residues long. Germline V CDR1 and CDR2: MDHEN, SYDVKM. Trimming removed 8 bases from V and 1 base from J, with 12 bases in between. The CDR3, as DNA: TGTGCCAGCGCAGTGGGCCGGTCCTACGAGCAGTACTTC. Translation gives CASAVGRSYEQYF.

The chain combines TRBV5-4 with TRBJ2-1; D might be TRBD2 (6 bases). From germline, CDR1 is SGHNT and CDR2 YYREEE (reference sequence). Trimming cost V 5 bases and J 7 bases, with 19 bases left between them. CDR3 size: 15 residues. The CDR3 spells CASSGGNRQLNEQFF. For the CDR3, the DNA is TGTGCCAGCAGTGGGGGGAATCGACAATTGAATGAGCAGTTCTTC.

This clone is a singleton in its sample. The identical CDR3 is also encoded by other nucleotide sequences in the sample. The chain joins TRBV5-4 to TRBJ1-2; TRBD1 matches 10 bases. CDR3 length equals 14 residues. The V and J ends lost 5 bases and 8 bases, in that order; junction bases with no gene match: 9. Germline CDR1 SGHNT, CDR2 YYREEE (reference sequence). The CDR3 protein is CASSLDRGTGGYTF. The DNA for the CDR3 is TGTGCCAGCAGTCTGGACAGGGGGACGGGCGGCTACACCTTC.

The V gene is TRBV7-3, the J gene TRBJ2-1, with 8 bases lining up with TRBD2. V lost 2 bases to trimming and J lost 7 bases; unmatched junction nucleotides: 16. Germline CDR1 and CDR2: SGHTA and FQGTGA. The CDR3 runs to 18 residues. Written as DNA, the CDR3 is TGTGCCAGCAGCTTATTCCCTGGTGGGGCGGGAGGAGGGAATGAGCAGTTCTTC. This encodes CASSLFPGGAGGGNEQFF.

This clone was seen only once. The chain recombines TRBV18 with TRBJ2-7; TRBD2 matches 11 bases. Germline CDR1 reads KGHSH; CDR2 reads LQKENI. V was pared by 0 bases and J by 2 bases, with 3 bases of the junction left unmatched. This CDR3 comprises 16 residues. The CDR3 sequence is CASSPPVSGRAYEQYF. The CDR3 bases are TGTGCCAGCTCACCACCGGTTAGCGGGAGGGCCTACGAGCAGTACTTC.

The gene calls are TRBV7-9 and TRBJ2-1; the D is unclear. The CDR3 spans 16 residues. V gave up 5 bases and J gave up 1 base, with 15 bases separating them. Germline V gene lookup returns CDR1 SEHNR and CDR2 FQNEAQ (reference sequence). In DNA form, the CDR3 reads TGTGCCAGCAGCCCCCAGGTTCCCAAATCCTACAATGAGCAGTTCTTC. Protein product: CASSPQVPKSYNEQFF.

The rearrangement links TRBV10-1 to TRBJ2-1; D remains ambiguous. With 6 bases removed from V and 2 bases from J, the gap between germline ends came to 8 bases. This CDR3 has 13 amino acids. The germline gives CDR1 WNHNN, CDR2 SYGVQD (reference sequence). The CDR3 bases are TGCGCCAGCAGCCTTGACACCTACAATGAGCAGTTCTTC. Translating it yields CASSLDTYNEQFF.

This sequence joins TRBV11-2 and TRBJ2-7; D is undetermined. Trimming took off 5 bases at V and 3 bases at J, with 11 bases between the two ends. This CDR3 has 13 residues. Germline V gene sequence: CDR1 SGHAT, CDR2 FQNNGV. The chain's CDR3 is CASSPTANYEQYF. The CDR3 DNA is TGTGCCAGCAGCCCCACGGCGAACTACGAGCAGTACTTC.

As to this clone: Other DNA sequences of this sample code for an identical CDR3. The J gene is TRBJ1-2, the V gene TRBV7-9, with D unclear. The V end was cut by 3 bases, the J end by 4 bases, with 3 bases between. Germline-derived CDR1 and CDR2 are SEHNR and FQNEAQ (reference sequence). The CDR3 spans 11 residues. The CDR3 DNA reads TGTGCCAGCAGCTTGGCCTATGGCTACACCTTC. Protein sequence: CASSLAYGYTF.

The genes are TRBV7-9 and TRBJ2-1; 10 nucleotides match TRBD2. This CDR3 has 17 amino acids. The germline V gene has CDR1 SEHNR and CDR2 FQNEAQ (reference sequence). V shed 3 bases and J 1 base; nucleotides not matched to a gene: 6. CDR3 region: CASSFLGLANSYNEQFF. The CDR3 DNA sequence: TGTGCCAGCAGCTTCCTGGGACTAGCGAATTCCTACAATGAGCAGTTCTTC.

This clone was seen only once. The chain couples TRBV28 to TRBJ2-7, with 10 bases aligning to TRBD1. Germline V gives CDR1 MDHEN, CDR2 SYDVKM. CDR3 size: 15 residues. With 5 bases clipped from V and 5 bases from J, the junction kept 9 bases outside the gene matches. The CDR3 DNA reads TGTGCCAGCAGTACTCAGGGACAGGGGTTCAACGAGCAGTACTTC. It specifies CASSTQGQGFNEQYF.

This clone was counted once. The J gene is TRBJ2-5, the V gene TRBV5-1, with D uncertain. Germline CDR1 is SGHRS and CDR2 is YFSETQ. The CDR3 length is 16 residues. The V and J ends lost 4 bases and 5 bases respectively, with 21 bases between them. CDR3 sequence: CASSIRVGRSLETQYF. CDR3 in DNA: TGCGCCAGCAGCATAAGGGTGGGCCGTTCGTTGGAGACCCAGTACTTC.

This chain links TRBV10-2 with TRBJ2-1; TRBD2 agrees at 7 bases. The CDR3 extends over 19 amino acids. V lost 10 bases, J lost 0 bases, and 21 bases stayed unmatched. Looked up from germline, CDR1 is WSHSY and CDR2 is SAAADI. CDR3 DNA: TGCGCCACAGAGGGTGTGGCGGGAGACGAATTAAGCTCCTACAATGAGCAGTTCTTC. Its protein product is CATEGVAGDELSSYNEQFF.

The chain has TRBV6-1 and TRBJ1-1, with D perhaps TRBD1 (5 bases). The CDR3 runs to 15 residues. Per the germline V gene, CDR1 is MNHNS and CDR2 is SASEGT. V gave up 1 base and J gave up 3 bases, with 12 bases separating them. The CDR3 spells CASSEVGGLDTEAFF. CDR3 nucleotides: TGTGCCAGCAGTGAAGTTGGGGGGTTGGACACTGAAGCTTTCTTT.

The chain links TRBV7-9 to TRBJ1-1; D is undetermined. The CDR3 is 13 residues long. Germline loops: CDR1 SEHNR, CDR2 FQNEAQ (reference sequence). Trimming pared 2 bases from V and 6 bases from J, leaving 10 bases between. The CDR3 nucleotides are TGTGCCAGCAGCTTAATTGGTCGCCCTGAAGCTTTCTTT. Translating gives CASSLIGRPEAFF.

V and J are TRBV14 and TRBJ2-5; 13 positions match TRBD2. The germline V gene has CDR1 SGHDN and CDR2 FVKESK. V lost 2 bases, J lost 4 bases, and 7 bases stayed unmatched. The length of the CDR3 is 17 residues. This chain's CDR3 is CASSQRLAGGWTETQYF. CDR3 in DNA: TGTGCCAGCAGCCAACGACTAGCGGGGGGATGGACAGAGACCCAGTACTTC.

CDR3 amino acids: CASSPIKRIWEETQYF. CDR3 coding DNA: TGTGCCAGCAGTCCCATCAAGAGGATCTGGGAAGAGACCCAGTACTTC. The chain links TRBV28 to TRBJ2-5; D not certain. V lost 5 bases and J 3 bases, leaving 19 bases between the germline ends. The germline CDR1 and CDR2 sequences are MDHEN and SYDVKM. CDR3 length: 16 residues.

On this clone: Mismatch with germline at one junction end may stem from a read error. The chain has TRBV2 and TRBJ1-5; D is unclear. The CDR3 consists of 11 residues. Germline V gene data show CDR1 as SNHLY and CDR2 as FYNNEI. CDR3 amino acids: CASSEYQLQHF. The CDR3 coding sequence is TGTGCCAGCAGTGAATATCAGCTCCAGCATTTT.

This clone was observed a handful of times. The chain carries TRBV30 and TRBJ2-2; no reliable D call. The CDR3 totals 15 residues. Germline V gene lookup returns CDR1 GTSNPN and CDR2 SVGIG (reference sequence). V gave up 0 bases and J gave up 1 base, with 9 bases separating them. The CDR3 DNA reads as TGTGCCTGGAGTGTACTCGGATTGAACACCGGGGAGCTGTTTTTT. Its translation: CAWSVLGLNTGELFF.